Listed here is a single TCR beta chain. Its recognized antigen is unknown. The record has no base qualities; no much larger clone is one base away. The sample is drawn from a study of CD8+ T cells in alopecia areata (dated by TCRdb to the late 2010s). Looking at the study overall: The study used high-throughput TCRbeta sequencing to examine T cell clonal expansion in alopecia areata, in both the C3H/HeJ mouse model and human patients. On the human side, TCRbeta sequencing was run on scalp tissue and on sorted CD4+ and CD8+ peripheral blood T cells from healthy controls and from alopecia areata patients with either patchy or totalis/universalis disease. Clonality in the scalp was compared among normal scalp (n=4), patchy alopecia areata scalp (n=8), and alopecia totalis/universalis scalp (n=8). RNA came from the PAXgene miRNA kit for fixed scalp, the miRNeasy kit for PBMCs, and the RNeasy kit for mouse skin. TCRbeta CDR3 regions were amplified by immunoSEQ multiplex PCR with 35 Vbeta forward and 13 Jbeta reverse primers.

The protocol used for the library was the immunoSEQ multiplex PCR assay. RNA was extracted from all samples and reverse transcribed into cDNA, which served as template for TCR sequencing. First-strand cDNA was synthesized with SuperScript III using a 2:1 mix of oligo-dT and random hexamers. Amplification bias was assessed with a synthetic immune receptor repertoire, and residual bias was removed computationally. On the study's bioinformatics: Raw reads were preprocessed to remove errors, and CDR3 was defined according to IMGT conventions as the region from the conserved cysteine to phenylalanine. Clonality was computed by normalizing Shannon entropy by log2 of the number of productive unique TCRs and subtracting the result from 1. Whether scalp clones were CD4 or CD8 was inferred by matching scalp TCRbeta sequences against CD4 and CD8 repertoires sorted from blood. Here the immuneACCESS table is served through TCRdb, limited to in-frame sequences with V and J called. Missing clones are a known gap in these copies; in checked studies unresolved V genes cover under half, and the rest lacks a known reason. V, J and clone size are those of that table, while D and trimming were read from the DNA. The sample table shows approximately 150,000 clones, and approximately 60% are seen once. Clones ranked in the top ten supply 35% to 40% of the sample.

CDR1 and CDR2, looked up from the germline V gene, are MGHRA and YSYEKL. The germline ends are 13 bases apart after V is trimmed by 4 bases and J by 1 base. Its CDR3 holds 15 amino acids, cysteine through phenylalanine. Left in the record is the CDR3 DNA by itself, 45 bases read in frame from the first base. PBMCs were isolated by density centrifugation and stained for CD3, CD4 and CD8, after which CD4+ and CD8+ T cells were sorted on a FACSAria. Unaffected controls provided scalp biopsies and blood samples. Overall results and qualifications from the work: Unlike mouse skin, where gammadelta T cells dominate, normal human skin contains resident alphabeta T cells that get sequenced too, which complicates analysis of the scalp TCR repertoire. Shared TCR sequences between patients were less evident than in mice, which may be partly attributable to HLA diversity in the patient population. Higher clonality and more expanded CD8+ clones were observed in lesional scalp than in normal scalp, particularly in alopecia totalis/universalis, a finding suggestive of antigenic drive.

Sequenced material: CD8+ T cells sorted from blood. The V and J segments used are TRBV4-1 and TRBJ1-1; TRBD1 could be the D gene, as 5 bases match. This clonotype was sampled from a human donor in good health. The nucleotide sequence is TGCGCCAGCAGCCTAAGGGGACCGTCGAACACTGAAGCTTTCTTT. Its product reads: CASSLRGPSNTEAFF.